A selection of T cell receptor beta chains follows, all from one sample in a study of blood T cell repertoires in COVID-19. Assay used: immunoSEQ multiplex PCR; TCRdb lists only in-frame clones, some missing. Among more than 85,000 clones listed, 70% to 90% were seen once. The sequencing input was peripheral blood. These receptors were obtained from a human donor in a cohort sampled during active COVID-19. Both conserved end residues are part of each CDR3.

TRBJ1-6 TRBV6-5 CAGRRGDRVDSPLHF
TRBJ2-1 TRBV15 CATLEGPPIDEQFF
TRBJ1-2 TRBV15 CATSRLPYVGYTF
TRBJ2-5 TRBV19 CASKTASGGALETQYF
TRBJ2-1 TRBV7-9 CASSSLPWGQGNEQFF
TRBJ2-2 TRBV7-8 CASSLTLAGTGELFF
TRBJ1-5 TRBV5-1 CASSLLGAPNQPQHF
TRBJ1-2 TRBV7-2 CASSSDRPYGYTF
TRBJ1-1 TRBV21-1 CASSKSGQGATEAFF
TRBJ2-7 TRBV7-8 CASLGGTSYEQYF
TRBJ2-1 TRBV12-3/TRBV12-4 CASSLALGRLEFF
TRBJ2-1 TRBV7-9 CASSKGVASGRGMYEQFF
TRBJ2-1 TRBV9 CASSPGLAGTRHEQFF
TRBJ2-1 TRBV25-1 CASRGAGSYNEQFF
TRBJ1-1 TRBV12-5 CASGQGVINTEAFF